The 18 T cell receptor beta chains below all came from one sample that was sequenced in a study of shared clonotypes between healthy human individuals. Clones were read by immunoSEQ multiplex PCR, and TCRdb kept only the in-frame ones, dropping some. The sample records 550,000 to 850,000 clones, 55% to 75% being singletons. Sequencing was carried out using memory CD4+ T cells sorted from blood. Stated subset: CD45RA-negative fraction. The receptor source for this set is a woman aged 25-40 years in good health.

The rearrangement links TRBV19 to TRBJ2-3, with TRBD2 matching 13 bases. Germline V lookup: CDR1 LNHDA, CDR2 SQIVND (reference sequence). Losses at the gene ends were 4 bases for V and 6 bases for J; bases not matched to a gene: 10. There are 17 residues in the CDR3. The CDR3 coding sequence is TGTGCCAGTAGTAAGACTAGCGGGAGGCCCACCACCGATACGCAGTATTTT. It is translated as CASSKTSGRPTTDTQYF.

V and J are TRBV7-9 and TRBJ2-7; D possibly corresponds to TRBD2 (6 bases). The germline V and J ends were trimmed by 5 bases and 3 bases, with 11 bases remaining between them. The V gene's germline CDR1 is SEHNR and CDR2 FQNEAQ (reference sequence). This CDR3 is built from 13 residues. The CDR3 DNA is TGTGCCAGCAGCCGGGGGTATCTCTACGAGCAGTACTTC. Translation gives CASSRGYLYEQYF.

In its sample, this clone was seen once. This chain joins TRBV5-1 and TRBJ2-5; possibly TRBD1 or TRBD2 for D (5 bases each). The CDR3 consists of 17 residues. The germline V and J ends were trimmed by 1 base and 4 bases, with 20 bases remaining between them. From germline, CDR1 is SGHRS and CDR2 YFSETQ. The CDR3 nucleotides read TGCGCCAGCAGCTTGTTCGTCGGAGATGCAGGGACAGAGACCCAGTACTTC. It codes for CASSLFVGDAGTETQYF. The full variable domain, completed using reference TRBV5-1 and TRBJ2-5, is KAGVTQTPRYLIKTRGQQVTLSCSPISGHRSVSWYQQTPGQGLQFLFEYFSETQRNKGNFPGRFSGRQFSNSRSEMNVSTLELGDSALYLCASSLFVGDAGTETQYFGPGTRLLVL.

The genes are TRBV4-1 and TRBJ1-5; D is uncertain. V was shortened by 3 bases and J by 7 bases, with 13 bases between the two germline ends. This CDR3 region has 14 residues. Germline CDR1 is MGHRA and CDR2 is YSYEKL. CDR3 in amino acids: CASSQVGYGQPQHF. The CDR3 coding sequence is TGCGCCAGCAGCCAGGTAGGGTACGGACAGCCCCAGCATTTT.

This clone was detected only once. The V gene is TRBV2, the J gene TRBJ1-1; 7 positions agree with TRBD1. With V trimmed by 5 bases and J by 0 bases, 6 bases remained unmatched. The CDR3 is 15 amino acids. CDR1 is SNHLY and CDR2 is FYNNEI in the germline V gene. CDR3 bases: TGTGCCAGCAGTTCACAGGGGATATTGAACACTGAAGCTTTCTTT. It specifies CASSSQGILNTEAFF.

This chain joins TRBV5-6 and TRBJ1-3; no reliable D call. This CDR3 comprises 19 residues. Germline values: CDR1 SGHDT, CDR2 YYEEEE. Trimming removed 0 bases from V and 0 bases from J, with 19 bases in between. As DNA, the CDR3 is TGTGCCAGCAGCTTGGCCATGGCGGGGATCTTCAACTCTGGAAACACCATATATTTT. Amino acid sequence: CASSLAMAGIFNSGNTIYF.

The chain has TRBV27 and TRBJ1-1; D perhaps matches TRBD1 (5 bases). V was trimmed by 6 bases and J by 4 bases, leaving 12 bases between them. The CDR3 consists of 13 residues. Germline values: CDR1 MNHEY, CDR2 SMNVEV (reference sequence). Here the CDR3 reads CASSGGAPTEAFF. CDR3 DNA: TGTGCCAGCAGCGGAGGGGCGCCCACTGAAGCTTTCTTT.

There are a few counts of this clone. The chain joins TRBV11-2 to TRBJ1-1, with D maybe TRBD1 (6 bases). CDR3 length equals 13 residues. V was clipped by 5 bases and J by 1 base, with 8 bases between them. Germline lookup yields CDR1 SGHAT and CDR2 FQNNGV. The CDR3 sequence is CASSLDRNTEAFF. In DNA, the CDR3 is TGTGCCAGCAGCCTGGACAGGAACACTGAAGCTTTCTTT.

This clone has just a few counts. The V gene is TRBV6-1, the J gene TRBJ2-2; no clear D. Germline V gene data show CDR1 as MNHNS and CDR2 as SASEGT. V lost 1 base and J lost 1, with 1 base in between. This CDR3 region has 13 residues. CDR3 bases: TGTGCCAGCAGTGAAGGGAACACCGGGGAGCTGTTTTTT. This gives the protein CASSEGNTGELFF.

The V call is TRBV9, the J call TRBJ1-1; TRBD1 is a possible D gene (5 bases). V lost 0 bases, J lost 0 bases, and 15 bases lay in between. There are 17 residues in the CDR3. CDR1 is SGDLS and CDR2 is YYNGEE in the germline V gene. CDR3 sequence: CASSVGWGSFMNTEAFF. CDR3 nucleotides: TGTGCCAGCAGCGTAGGATGGGGCAGCTTCATGAACACTGAAGCTTTCTTT.

The chain uses TRBV6-5 and TRBJ1-3; 7 nucleotides match TRBD1. The CDR3 totals 15 residues. From germline, CDR1 is MNHEY and CDR2 SVGAGI. Germline trimming cut 5 bases from V and 3 bases from J; bases unmatched to any gene: 7. The CDR3 bases are TGTGCCAGCAGTCAATCGAGGGGGCATGGAAACACCATATATTTT. Protein product: CASSQSRGHGNTIYF.

The V gene is TRBV28, the J gene TRBJ2-4, with 9 bases identical to TRBD1. The CDR3 totals 14 residues. J gave up 6 bases and V 5 bases, and 5 bases lay outside the gene matches. Germline V gene data show CDR1 as MDHEN and CDR2 as SYDVKM. CDR3 protein: CASSGHRGRNIQYF. Written as DNA, the CDR3 is TGTGCCAGCAGTGGGCACAGGGGGCGAAACATTCAGTACTTC.

The V call is TRBV5-1, the J call TRBJ1-4, with TRBD1 matching 9 bases. Germline CDR1 is SGHRS and CDR2 is YFSETQ. This CDR3 region has 14 residues. V shed 5 bases and J 7 bases; nucleotides not matched to a gene: 6. The CDR3 reads CASSYGTGREKLFF. The DNA of the CDR3 is TGCGCCAGCAGTTATGGGACAGGGCGTGAAAAACTGTTTTTT.

The gene calls are TRBV28 and TRBJ2-7, with D perhaps TRBD1 (6 bases). CDR1 MDHEN and CDR2 SYDVKM come from the germline V gene. V lost 8 bases and J lost 1, with 12 bases in between. This CDR3 has 13 residues. CDR3 in DNA: TGTGCCAGCGGACCGGGACAATCCTACGAGCAGTACTTC. It yields the protein CASGPGQSYEQYF.

The chain carries TRBV28 and TRBJ2-7; D is ambiguous. The CDR3 spans 13 residues. Deletions cut 7 bases from V and 0 bases from J, with 10 bases between. CDR1 is MDHEN, CDR2 SYDVKM, per germline. In DNA form, the CDR3 reads TGTGCCAGCAAAGGTTTTAGCTCCTACGAGCAGTACTTC. This sequence encodes CASKGFSSYEQYF. Together with reference TRBV28 and TRBJ2-7, the CDR3 gives the full variable domain: DVKVTQSSRYLVKRTGEKVFLECVQDMDHENMFWYRQDPGLGLRLIYFSYDVKMKEKGDIPEGYSVSREKKERFSLILESASTNQTSMYLCASKGFSSYEQYFGPGTRLTVT.

The V call is TRBV6-4, the J call TRBJ2-1, with D tentatively TRBD2 (5 bases). This CDR3 contains 17 residues. Per germline, CDR1 MRHNA and CDR2 SNTAGT. Trimming removed 1 base from V and 2 bases from J, with 15 bases in between. This chain's CDR3 is CASSDYGRVLPYNEQFF. The CDR3 coding sequence is TGTGCCAGCAGTGACTACGGGCGGGTATTACCCTACAATGAGCAGTTCTTC.

The chain has TRBV5-1 and TRBJ2-7; D is perhaps TRBD1 (6 bases). The CDR3 length is 18 residues. CDR1 and CDR2 from the germline V gene are SGHRS and YFSETQ. Trimming stripped 0 bases from V and 2 bases from J, with 21 bases between. CDR3 amino acids: CASSLDSLAGDLTYEQYF. The CDR3 DNA reads as TGCGCCAGCAGCTTGGATAGTTTGGCAGGGGACCTTACCTACGAGCAGTACTTC.

This rearrangement joins TRBV19 to TRBJ2-3; the D is unclear. Germline CDR1 reads LNHDA; CDR2 reads SQIVND (reference sequence). Trimming removed 1 base from V and 2 bases from J, with 7 bases in between. The CDR3 runs 14 residues. The CDR3 reads CASSIVADTDTQYF. In DNA, the CDR3 is TGTGCCAGTAGTATAGTCGCCGACACAGATACGCAGTATTTT.